This TCR beta chain was found in a study of neurological immune-mediated disorders. This clonotype was counted at least ten times. CDR3 length: 14 residues. Losses at the gene ends were 3 bases for V and 2 bases for J; bases not matched to a gene: 1. Via MiXCR, TCRdb re-called the 5' RACE reads, giving one row per CDR3 protein. This sample has some 60,000 distinct CDR3 sequences, with under 5% found just once. The source of this sequence is a woman aged 45-65 years with multiple sclerosis. The gene calls are TRBV12-3 or TRBV12-4 and TRBJ2-3; 8 nucleotides line up with TRBD1. Sample: PBMCs. CDR3 in DNA: TGTGCCAGCAGTTTGCAGGGGGCCACAGATACGCAGTATTTT. This codes for CASSLQGATDTQYF.